This is a list of T cell receptor beta chains from one sample in a study of OX40 agonist ivuxolimab in advanced cancers. This table comes from immunoSEQ multiplex PCR, and its TCRdb copy is limited to in-frame clones, with some not included. The table has approximately 37,000 clones, 84% seen once. Material: CD4+ or CD8+ T cells sorted from blood, obtained in a trial of the OX40 agonist ivuxolimab. These receptors were collected from an adult with an advanced solid tumor such as melanoma, head and neck, liver or kidney cancer. CDR3s include the opening cysteine and the closing phenylalanine or tryptophan. The order of the fields is clone size, J gene, V gene, D gene, CDR3 DNA, CDR3 protein. D genes are given only for firm matches. Expanded clones get a size class; other rows say once, few or many, or leave the size out.

>.|TRBJ2-3|TRBV19|TRBD2
TGTGCCAGTAGTATCACCGGGACTAGCGGCATCACAGATACGCAGTATTTT
CASSITGTSGITDTQYF
>.|TRBJ1-5|TRBV10-3|.
TGTGCCATCAGTTCAGACAGTGGGGGCAATCAGCCCCAGCATTTT
CAISSDSGGNQPQHF
>once|TRBJ1-1|TRBV5-1|.
TGCGCCAGCAGCTTTAGGACCATGAACACTGAAGCTTTCTTT
CASSFRTMNTEAFF
>.|TRBJ2-2|TRBV5-1|TRBD2
TGCGCCAGCAGCGGTGGGACTAGAGGTCTGACCGGGGAGCTGTTTTTT
CASSGGTRGLTGELFF
>.|TRBJ2-6|TRBV11-2|.
TGTGCCAGCAGCCGCCTCGGCGGGATCAGCTCTGGGGCCAACGTCCTGACTTTC
CASSRLGGISSGANVLTF
>.|TRBJ1-3|TRBV14|.
TGTGCCAGCAGCCCCCTCGGCGGGGGTTCGGGCGGAAACACCATATATTTT
CASSPLGGGSGGNTIYF
>.|TRBJ2-3|TRBV29-1|TRBD2
TGCAGCGTTGAAGAGTATGGGCTAGCGGGAGATTTAGCCACAGATACGCAGTATTTT
CSVEEYGLAGDLATDTQYF
>.|TRBJ1-5|TRBV6-1|.
TGTGCCAGCAGTGAAGGGGTGGTTGGGAGTCAGCCCCAGCATTTT
CASSEGVVGSQPQHF
>.|TRBJ2-1|TRBV6-5|.
TGTGCCAGCAGTTACTTACCCGGACAGCCCTACAATGAGCAGTTCTTC
CASSYLPGQPYNEQFF
>.|TRBJ1-1|TRBV2|.
TGTGCCAGCAGACCAGACAGACTGAACACTGAAGCTTTCTTT
CASRPDRLNTEAFF
>.|TRBJ2-3|TRBV7-9|.
TGTGCCAGCAGCTTAGTCCGCGGCAGTCCCACAGATACGCAGTATTTT
CASSLVRGSPTDTQYF
>.|TRBJ2-5|TRBV5-1|.
TGCGCCAGCAGCTCTTCGGACCCCGAGGGGACCCAGTACTTC
CASSSSDPEGTQYF
>.|TRBJ1-1|TRBV15|.
TGTGCCACCAGCAGAGGTCAGGGCACTGAAGCTTTCTTT
CATSRGQGTEAFF
>.|TRBJ1-4|TRBV29-1|TRBD1
TGCAGCGTCGCCGGGACAGGGAAGACTAATGAAAAACTGTTTTTT
CSVAGTGKTNEKLFF
>.|TRBJ2-7|TRBV19|TRBD1
TGTGCCAGTAGTATAGCTAGGACAGGATCCTACGAGCAGTACTTC
CASSIARTGSYEQYF
>.|TRBJ2-7|TRBV4-1|TRBD1
TGCGCCAGCAGCCTAGGGACAGGGGCGATCTACGAGCAGTACTTC
CASSLGTGAIYEQYF
>once|TRBJ2-3|TRBV7-2|.
TGTGCCAGCAGCCCCGACGCAGATACGCAGTATTTT
CASSPDADTQYF
>.|TRBJ1-3|TRBV28|.
TGTGCCAGCAGTGGGGGGGGCAGTACCTCTGGAAACACCATATATTTT
CASSGGGSTSGNTIYF